These 20 T cell receptor beta chains were sequenced from one sample in a study of T cell responses to AZD1222 COVID-19 vaccine. Method: immunoSEQ multiplex PCR; TCRdb's copy keeps in-frame clones and lacks some. The sample carries approximately 110,000 clones, about 87% recorded once. The sample was peripheral blood, taken on day 0 of AZD1222 vaccination. The source of these receptors is an adult in good health.

The V call is TRBV7-2, the J call TRBJ2-3; D remains ambiguous. This CDR3 is 13 amino acids long. Germline values: CDR1 SGHTA, CDR2 FQGNSA. Trimming cost V 10 bases and J 5 bases, with 16 bases left between them. DNA for the CDR3: TGTGCCATTGGGCTCTTCCATGGAGATACGCAGTATTTT. It encodes CAIGLFHGDTQYF.

This clone was seen once. J is TRBJ2-2 and V is TRBV18; possible D gene TRBD1, 6 bases. CDR1 is KGHSH, CDR2 LQKENI, per germline. The V gene lost 0 bases and the J gene lost 7 bases, with 15 bases spanning the gap. CDR3 length equals 16 residues. This chain's CDR3 is CASSPPALGASGELFF. CDR3 coding DNA: TGTGCCAGCTCACCACCGGCGCTGGGGGCGAGCGGGGAGCTGTTTTTT.

In its sample, this clone was seen many times. The chain joins TRBV18 to TRBJ2-7; possible D gene TRBD1, 5 bases. In germline, CDR1 is KGHSH, CDR2 LQKENI. Between the trimmed V and J ends, which lost 3 bases and 6 bases, there was a span of 12 bases. The CDR3 is 13 residues long. The chain's CDR3 is CASSPSQGGEQYF. For the CDR3, the DNA is TGTGCCAGCTCACCGTCTCAGGGCGGCGAGCAGTACTTC.

This chain joins TRBV5-1 and TRBJ2-7; no definite D call. The V gene's germline CDR1 is SGHRS and CDR2 YFSETQ. This CDR3 spans 12 amino acids. Trimming removed 4 bases from V and 6 bases from J, with 11 bases in between. The CDR3 protein is CASSGDESEQYF. In DNA, the CDR3 is TGCGCCAGCAGCGGCGACGAATCCGAGCAGTACTTC.

The DNA for the CDR3 is TGTGCCAGCAGTTCCCCCGGCCAGCCTAATGAAAAACTGTTTTTT. Translation gives CASSSPGQPNEKLFF. This chain uses TRBV28 with TRBJ1-4; D remains ambiguous. V shed 4 bases and J shed 3 bases, with 12 bases lying between them. This CDR3 is 15 amino acids long. CDR1 and CDR2 (germline): MDHEN, SYDVKM.

This clone has just a few counts. The chain is built from TRBV21-1 and TRBJ1-5. TRBV21-1 is marked as a pseudogene. This CDR3 has 13 residues. CDR3 nucleotide sequence: TGTGCCAGCAGCTTGTTGACGGGCCAGCCCCAGCATTTT. Residues: CASSLLTGQPQHF.

This chain uses TRBV5-1 with TRBJ1-6; D possibly corresponds to TRBD1 (5 bases). From germline, CDR1 is SGHRS and CDR2 YFSETQ. V lost 0 bases and J 9 bases, leaving 16 bases between the germline ends. The CDR3 runs to 16 residues. The CDR3 sequence: CASSLADLAGSSPLHF. CDR3 in DNA: TGCGCCAGCAGCTTGGCCGATTTGGCAGGGAGTTCACCCCTCCACTTT.

This clone was seen only once. The CDR3 region is CSVHPGGNTEAFF. In nucleotides, the CDR3 is TGCAGCGTTCACCCAGGCGGGAACACTGAAGCTTTCTTT. This chain connects TRBV29-1 to TRBJ1-1; D is unresolved. CDR1 SQVTM and CDR2 ANQGSEA come from the germline V gene. The V gene lost 5 bases and the J gene lost 1 base, with 11 bases spanning the gap. This CDR3 is 13 amino acids long. Together with reference TRBV29-1 and TRBJ1-1, the CDR3 gives the full variable domain: SAVISQKPSRDICQRGTSLTIQCQVDSQVTMMFWYRQQPGQSLTLIATANQGSEATYESGFVIDKFPISRPNLTFSTLTVSNMSPEDSSIYLCSVHPGGNTEAFFGQGTRLTVV.

V gene TRBV19 combines with J gene TRBJ1-5; 7 nucleotides align to TRBD1. This CDR3 region has 16 residues. Losses at the gene ends were 5 bases for V and 4 bases for J; bases not matched to a gene: 11. Germline values: CDR1 LNHDA, CDR2 SQIVND (reference sequence). CDR3 coding DNA: TGTGCCAGTAGTTTGACGTGGGACAGAGCGAATCAGCCCCAGCATTTT. Translation gives CASSLTWDRANQPQHF.

To note about this clone: Other nucleotide sequences from this sample produce the same CDR3. The chain uses TRBV6-2 or TRBV6-3 and TRBJ2-5; 9 bases map to TRBD2. The J segment lost 5 bases and the V segment lost 2 bases, leaving 6 bases of the junction unmatched. The CDR3 consists of 15 residues. Germline CDR1 reads MNHEY; CDR2 reads SVGEGT. CDR3 protein: CASSYGGGAGETQYF. The CDR3 bases are TGTGCCAGCAGTTACGGCGGGGGGGCCGGGGAGACCCAGTACTTC.

The genes are TRBV9 and TRBJ1-4, with 7 bases aligning to TRBD1. CDR3 length: 15 residues. The J segment lost 7 bases and the V segment lost 2 bases, leaving 8 bases of the junction unmatched. Germline-derived CDR1 and CDR2 are SGDLS and YYNGEE. The CDR3 nucleotides read TGTGCCAGCAGCGTTACCACGGGACAGAGTGAAAAACTGTTTTTT. Translation: CASSVTTGQSEKLFF.

This clone was observed once. This chain joins TRBV6-6 and TRBJ1-2; 8 nucleotides line up with TRBD1. Germline values: CDR1 MNHNY, CDR2 SVGAGI (reference sequence). Trimming took 8 bases from V and 4 from J; bases not matched to a gene: 9. The CDR3 is 14 residues long. As DNA, the CDR3 is TGTGCCAGCTTTTTCGGCAGGGGGCTCTATGGCTACACCTTC. Translating gives CASFFGRGLYGYTF.

The chain carries TRBV28 and TRBJ1-6; D is unclear. The CDR3 covers 17 residues. The V and J ends lost 0 bases and 0 bases respectively, with 9 bases between them. Per germline, CDR1 MDHEN and CDR2 SYDVKM. CDR3 protein: CASSLWDAFSYNSPLHF. CDR3 DNA: TGTGCCAGCAGTTTATGGGACGCTTTCTCCTATAATTCACCCCTCCACTTT. Full variable domain (outside the CDR3, taken from reference TRBV28 and TRBJ1-6): DVKVTQSSRYLVKRTGEKVFLECVQDMDHENMFWYRQDPGLGLRLIYFSYDVKMKEKGDIPEGYSVSREKKERFSLILESASTNQTSMYLCASSLWDAFSYNSPLHFGNGTRLTVT.

CDR3 DNA: TGCGCCAGCAGCCAAGAATCTGGGGCGGTAGCTAACTATGGCTACACCTTC. It encodes CASSQESGAVANYGYTF. The chain carries TRBV4-3 and TRBJ1-2; a weak D match, TRBD1 (5 bases). Trimming left V 0 bases short and J 0 bases short, with 14 bases between. The length of the CDR3 is 17 residues. The germline V gene encodes CDR1 LGHNA and CDR2 YSLEER.

The J gene is TRBJ1-1, the V gene TRBV9, with 8 bases identical to TRBD1. Germline V CDR1 and CDR2: SGDLS, YYNGEE. Trimming at V came to 4 bases and at J to 0 bases, leaving 5 bases not matched to a gene. CDR3 length equals 15 residues. This chain's CDR3 is CASSLGQGLNTEAFF. CDR3 DNA sequence: TGTGCCAGCAGCCTCGGACAGGGACTGAACACTGAAGCTTTCTTT. Filled out from reference TRBV9 and TRBJ1-1, the complete variable domain reads DSGVTQTPKHLITATGQRVTLRCSPRSGDLSVYWYQQSLDQGLQFLIQYYNGEERAKGNILERFSAQQFPDLHSELNLSSLELGDSALYFCASSLGQGLNTEAFFGQGTRLTVV.

V gene TRBV4-3 combines with J gene TRBJ1-2, with 8 nucleotides matching TRBD1. The CDR3 loop spans 14 amino acids. In germline, CDR1 is LGHNA, CDR2 YSLEER. V was pared by 4 bases and J by 6 bases, with 7 bases of the junction left unmatched. The CDR3 region has the DNA TGCGCCAGCAGCCCTCGGACAGGGAGCCATGGCTACACCTTC. It is translated as CASSPRTGSHGYTF.

The rearrangement uses TRBV4-1 and TRBJ1-2; D remains ambiguous. The length of the CDR3 is 15 residues. Germline lookup yields CDR1 MGHRA and CDR2 YSYEKL. Trimming shortened V by 1 base and J by 2 bases, and 11 bases separated the two germline ends. CDR3 nucleotide sequence: TGCGCCAGCAGCCAAGTTCAGGCACCCAACTATGGCTACACCTTC. Its protein product is CASSQVQAPNYGYTF.

The chain employs TRBV7-2 and TRBJ2-2; weak D call: TRBD1 (6 bases). Germline CDR1 SGHTA, CDR2 FQGNSA. This CDR3 is 14 amino acids long. The ends were cut back, 2 bases at V and 6 bases at J, with 10 bases in the middle. The CDR3 DNA sequence: TGTGCCAGCAGCTTACTAACAGGGCCCGGGGAGCTGTTTTTT. It is translated as CASSLLTGPGELFF. The full variable domain, rest sourced from reference TRBV7-2 and TRBJ2-2, is GAGVSQSPSNKVTEKGKDVELRCDPISGHTALYWYRQSLGQGLEFLIYFQGNSAPDKSGLPSDRFSAERTGGSVSTLTIQRTQQEDSAVYLCASSLLTGPGELFFGEGSRLTVL.

The chain couples TRBV19 to TRBJ1-1, with D uncertain. The CDR3 is 14 amino acids. V gave up 4 bases and J gave up 0 bases, with 9 bases separating them. Per the germline V gene, CDR1 is LNHDA and CDR2 is SQIVND (reference sequence). The CDR3 reads CASSNLGVNTEAFF. CDR3 DNA: TGTGCCAGTAGTAACCTGGGAGTGAACACTGAAGCTTTCTTT.

The chain combines TRBV29-1 with TRBJ2-3; the match to TRBD1 covers 12 bases. V lost 6 bases, J lost 4 bases, and 8 bases stayed unmatched. Germline CDR1 and CDR2: SQVTM and ANQGSEA. The CDR3 runs 15 residues. This CDR3 reads CSVLTGTGGADTQYF. CDR3 DNA: TGCAGCGTGCTCACCGGGACAGGGGGCGCAGATACGCAGTATTTT.